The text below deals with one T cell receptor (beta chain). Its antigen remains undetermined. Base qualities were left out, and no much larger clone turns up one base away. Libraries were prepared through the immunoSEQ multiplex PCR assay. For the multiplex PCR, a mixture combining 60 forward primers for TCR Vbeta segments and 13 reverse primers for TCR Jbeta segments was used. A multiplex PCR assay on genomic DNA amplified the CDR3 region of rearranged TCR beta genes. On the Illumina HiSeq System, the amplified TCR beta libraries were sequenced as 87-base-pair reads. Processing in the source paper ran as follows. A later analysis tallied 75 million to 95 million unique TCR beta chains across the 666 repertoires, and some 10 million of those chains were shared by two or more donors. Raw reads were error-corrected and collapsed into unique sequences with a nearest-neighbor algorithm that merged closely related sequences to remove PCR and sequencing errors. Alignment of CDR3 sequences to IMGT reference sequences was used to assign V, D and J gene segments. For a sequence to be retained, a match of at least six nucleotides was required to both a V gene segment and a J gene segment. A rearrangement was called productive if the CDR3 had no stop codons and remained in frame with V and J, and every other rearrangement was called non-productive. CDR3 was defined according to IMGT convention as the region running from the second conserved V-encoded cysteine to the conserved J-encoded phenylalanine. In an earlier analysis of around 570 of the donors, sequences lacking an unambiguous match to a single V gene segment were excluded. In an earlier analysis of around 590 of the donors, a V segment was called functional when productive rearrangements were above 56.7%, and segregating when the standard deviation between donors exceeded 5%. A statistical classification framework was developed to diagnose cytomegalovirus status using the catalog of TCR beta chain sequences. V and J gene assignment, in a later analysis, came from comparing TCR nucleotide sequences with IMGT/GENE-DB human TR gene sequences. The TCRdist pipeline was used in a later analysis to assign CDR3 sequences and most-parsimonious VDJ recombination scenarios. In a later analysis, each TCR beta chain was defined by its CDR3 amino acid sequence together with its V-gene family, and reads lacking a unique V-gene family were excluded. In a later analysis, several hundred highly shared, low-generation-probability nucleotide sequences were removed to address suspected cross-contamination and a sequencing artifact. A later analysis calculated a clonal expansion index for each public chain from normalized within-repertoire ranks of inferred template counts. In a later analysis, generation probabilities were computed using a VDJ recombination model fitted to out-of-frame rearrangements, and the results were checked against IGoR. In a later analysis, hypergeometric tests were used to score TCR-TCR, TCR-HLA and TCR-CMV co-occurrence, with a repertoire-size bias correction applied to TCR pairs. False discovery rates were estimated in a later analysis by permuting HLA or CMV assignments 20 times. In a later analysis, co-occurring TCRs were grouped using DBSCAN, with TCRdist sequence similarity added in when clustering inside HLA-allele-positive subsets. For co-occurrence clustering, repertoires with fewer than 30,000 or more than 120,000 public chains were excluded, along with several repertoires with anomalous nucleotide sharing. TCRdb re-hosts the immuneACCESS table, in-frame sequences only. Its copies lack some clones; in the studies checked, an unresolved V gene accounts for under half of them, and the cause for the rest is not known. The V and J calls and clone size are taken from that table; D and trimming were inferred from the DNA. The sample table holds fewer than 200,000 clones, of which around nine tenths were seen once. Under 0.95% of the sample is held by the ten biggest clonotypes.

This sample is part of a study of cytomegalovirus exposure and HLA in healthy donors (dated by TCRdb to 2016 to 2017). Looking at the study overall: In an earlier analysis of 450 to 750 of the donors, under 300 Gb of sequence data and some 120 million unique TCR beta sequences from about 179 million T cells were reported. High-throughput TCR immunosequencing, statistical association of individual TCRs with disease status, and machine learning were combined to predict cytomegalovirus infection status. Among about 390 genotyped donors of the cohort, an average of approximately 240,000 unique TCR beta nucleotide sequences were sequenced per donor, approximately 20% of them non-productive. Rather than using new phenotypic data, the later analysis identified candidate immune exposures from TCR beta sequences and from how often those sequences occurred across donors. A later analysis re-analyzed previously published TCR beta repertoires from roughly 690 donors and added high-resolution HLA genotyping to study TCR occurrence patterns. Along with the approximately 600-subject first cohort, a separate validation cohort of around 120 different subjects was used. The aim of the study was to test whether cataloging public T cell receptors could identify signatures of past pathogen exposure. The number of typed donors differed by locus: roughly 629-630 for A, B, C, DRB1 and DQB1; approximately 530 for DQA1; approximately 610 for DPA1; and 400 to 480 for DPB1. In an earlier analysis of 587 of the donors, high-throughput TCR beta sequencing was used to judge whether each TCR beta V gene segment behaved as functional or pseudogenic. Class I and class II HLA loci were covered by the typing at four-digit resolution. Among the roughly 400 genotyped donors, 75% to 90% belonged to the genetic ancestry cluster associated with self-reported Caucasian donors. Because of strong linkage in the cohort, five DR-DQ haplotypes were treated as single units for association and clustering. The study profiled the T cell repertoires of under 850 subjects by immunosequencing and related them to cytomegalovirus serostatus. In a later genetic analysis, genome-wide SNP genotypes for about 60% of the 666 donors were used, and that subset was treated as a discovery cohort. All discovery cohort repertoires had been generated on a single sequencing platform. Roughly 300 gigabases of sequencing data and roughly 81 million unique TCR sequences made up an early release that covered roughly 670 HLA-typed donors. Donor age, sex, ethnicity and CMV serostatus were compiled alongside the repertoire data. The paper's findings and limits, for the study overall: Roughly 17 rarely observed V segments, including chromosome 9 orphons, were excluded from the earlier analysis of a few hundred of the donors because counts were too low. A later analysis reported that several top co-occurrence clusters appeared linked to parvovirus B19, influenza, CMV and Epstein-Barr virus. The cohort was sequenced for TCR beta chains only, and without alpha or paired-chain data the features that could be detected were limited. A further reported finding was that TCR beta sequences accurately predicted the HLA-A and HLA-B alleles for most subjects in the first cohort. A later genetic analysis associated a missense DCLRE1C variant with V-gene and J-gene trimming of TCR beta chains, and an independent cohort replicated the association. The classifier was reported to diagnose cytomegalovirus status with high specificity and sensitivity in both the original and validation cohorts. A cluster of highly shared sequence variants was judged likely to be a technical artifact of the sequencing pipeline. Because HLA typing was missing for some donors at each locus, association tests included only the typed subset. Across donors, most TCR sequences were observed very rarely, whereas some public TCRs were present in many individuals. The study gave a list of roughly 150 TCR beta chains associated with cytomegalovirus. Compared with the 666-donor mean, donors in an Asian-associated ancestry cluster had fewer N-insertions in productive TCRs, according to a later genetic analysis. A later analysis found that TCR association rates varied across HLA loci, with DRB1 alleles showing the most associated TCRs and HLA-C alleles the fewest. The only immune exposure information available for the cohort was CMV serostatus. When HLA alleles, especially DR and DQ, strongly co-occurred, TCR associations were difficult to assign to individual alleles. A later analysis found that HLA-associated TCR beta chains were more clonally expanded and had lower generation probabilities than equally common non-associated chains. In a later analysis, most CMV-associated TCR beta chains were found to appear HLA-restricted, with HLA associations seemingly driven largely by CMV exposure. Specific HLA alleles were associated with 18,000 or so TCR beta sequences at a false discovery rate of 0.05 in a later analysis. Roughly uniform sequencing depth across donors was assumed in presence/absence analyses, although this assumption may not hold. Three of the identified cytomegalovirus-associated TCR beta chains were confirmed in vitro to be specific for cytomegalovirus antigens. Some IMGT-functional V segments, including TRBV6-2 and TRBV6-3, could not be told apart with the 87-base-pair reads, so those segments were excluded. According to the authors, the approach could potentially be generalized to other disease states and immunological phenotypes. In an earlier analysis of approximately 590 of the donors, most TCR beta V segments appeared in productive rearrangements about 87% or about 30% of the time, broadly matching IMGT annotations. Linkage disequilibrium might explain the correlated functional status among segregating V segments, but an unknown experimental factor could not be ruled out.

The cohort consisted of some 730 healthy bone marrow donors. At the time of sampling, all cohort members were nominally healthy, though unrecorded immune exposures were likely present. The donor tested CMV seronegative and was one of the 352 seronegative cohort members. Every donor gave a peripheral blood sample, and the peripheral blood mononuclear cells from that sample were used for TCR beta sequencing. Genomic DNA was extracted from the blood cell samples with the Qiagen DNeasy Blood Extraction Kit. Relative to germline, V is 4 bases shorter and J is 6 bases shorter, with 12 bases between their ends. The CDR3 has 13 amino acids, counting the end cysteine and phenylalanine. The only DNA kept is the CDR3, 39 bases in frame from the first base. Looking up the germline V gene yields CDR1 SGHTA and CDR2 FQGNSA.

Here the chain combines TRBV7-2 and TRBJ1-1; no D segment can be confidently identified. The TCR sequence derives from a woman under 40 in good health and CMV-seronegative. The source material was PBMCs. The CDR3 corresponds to CASSSEGRSEAFF. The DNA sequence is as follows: TGTGCCAGCAGCTCCGAGGGTCGCTCTGAAGCTTTCTTT.